What follows are 19 T cell receptor beta chains derived from one specimen sequenced in a study of cytomegalovirus exposure and HLA in healthy donors. PCR primers comprised 60 Vbeta and 13 Jbeta primers. Some clones are missing from TCRdb's copy, which holds only in-frame ones; the method was immunoSEQ multiplex PCR. The sample records about 130,000 clones, 76% being singletons. Specimen: PBMCs. The origin of the receptors is a female donor in good health and CMV-seropositive.

The chain uses TRBV7-2 and TRBJ2-7, with D possibly being TRBD2 (5 bases). Germline CDR1 is SGHTA and CDR2 is FQGNSA. The CDR3 length is 16 residues. Trimming left V 5 bases short and J 9 bases short, with 26 bases between. CDR3 nucleotide sequence: TGTGCCAGCAGCCCCAATCCACCGGGAAACTCGGGTCGGCAGTACTTC. Protein product: CASSPNPPGNSGRQYF.

The chain recombines TRBV16 with TRBJ1-2, with 8 bases fitting TRBD1. J lost 6 bases, V lost 4 bases, and 4 bases had no gene match. This CDR3 is built from 13 residues. Germline loops: CDR1 KGHSY, CDR2 FQNENV. CDR3 sequence: CASSPGQVHGYTF. The CDR3 DNA follows: TGTGCCAGCAGCCCGGGACAGGTCCATGGCTACACCTTC.

This clone was seen only a few times. This chain links TRBV6-5 with TRBJ2-7; D might be TRBD1 (6 bases). This CDR3 is 12 amino acids long. Germline CDR1 MNHEY, CDR2 SVGAGI. DNA of the CDR3: TGTGCGCAGGGGCAGGGTCCCTACGAGCAGTACTTC. It yields the protein CAQGQGPYEQYF.

This sequence joins TRBV30 and TRBJ1-5, with D possibly TRBD1 on 5 matching bases. V gave up 3 bases and J gave up 4 bases, with 22 bases separating them. The length of the CDR3 is 17 residues. From germline, CDR1 is GTSNPN and CDR2 SVGIG (reference sequence). CDR3 loop: CAWRSPGLRGGNQPQHF. CDR3 in DNA: TGTGCCTGGAGATCACCGGGCCTTAGGGGAGGAAATCAGCCCCAGCATTTT.

The rearrangement uses TRBV5-1 and TRBJ2-5, with D possibly matching TRBD1 (6 bases). The J call could be wrong; TRBJ2-7 is a better fit for the DNA end. CDR1 is SGHRS and CDR2 is YFSETQ in the germline V gene. CDR3 length equals 13 residues. The CDR3 sequence is CASSPGHEYEQYF. For the CDR3, the DNA is TGCGCCAGCAGCCCGGGACACGAGTACGAGCAGTACTTC.

The chain is built from TRBV10-1 and TRBJ2-1, with TRBD1 identical over 7 bases. V was pared by 8 bases and J by 0 bases, with 7 bases of the junction left unmatched. Germline CDR1 is WNHNN and CDR2 is SYGVQD (reference sequence). This CDR3 region has 15 residues. The DNA of the CDR3 is TGCGCCAGCGGAAACGGACAGGTCTCCTACAATGAGCAGTTCTTC. Its translation is CASGNGQVSYNEQFF.

This chain links TRBV5-4 with TRBJ2-3; D remains ambiguous. CDR3 length equals 14 residues. The germline V gene has CDR1 SGHNT and CDR2 YYREEE (reference sequence). Trimming left V 0 bases short and J 6 bases short, with 11 bases between. The CDR3 DNA sequence: TGTGCCAGCAGCTTGGCTAGTTCGTCGGATACGCAGTATTTT. Protein product: CASSLASSSDTQYF.

The rearrangement links TRBV6-1 to TRBJ2-3, with D uncertain. CDR3 length equals 14 residues. CDR1 and CDR2 from the germline V gene are MNHNS and SASEGT. V was shortened by 8 bases and J by 0 bases, with 12 bases between the two germline ends. This CDR3 is CASQDNPSTDTQYF. The DNA for the CDR3 is TGTGCCAGCCAAGACAACCCGAGCACAGATACGCAGTATTTT.

V is TRBV27 and J is TRBJ2-1; 12 bases agree with TRBD1. Trimming removed 5 bases from V and 5 bases from J; junction bases left unmatched: 10. CDR1 is MNHEY, CDR2 SMNVEV, per germline (reference sequence). The CDR3 covers 17 residues. CDR3 DNA: TGTGCCAGCAGTCTTTATCCCGGGACAGGGGGCAACAATGAGCAGTTCTTC. Its protein product is CASSLYPGTGGNNEQFF.

The rearrangement links TRBV2 to TRBJ1-1; possibly TRBD1 for D (6 bases). The CDR3 sequence is 14 residues long. CDR1 is SNHLY and CDR2 is FYNNEI in the germline V gene. Trimming removed 3 bases from V and 7 bases from J, with 15 bases in between. The CDR3 here is CASSEMGQVGEAFF. As DNA, the CDR3 is TGTGCCAGCAGTGAGATGGGACAAGTTGGTGAAGCTTTCTTT.

The V gene is TRBV10-3, the J gene TRBJ2-7, with 10 bases matching TRBD1. This CDR3 spans 16 amino acids. In germline, CDR1 is ENHRY, CDR2 SYGVKD. Trimming removed 4 bases from V and 5 bases from J; junction bases left unmatched: 11. CDR3 residues: CAISAAPGTGAHEQYF. The CDR3 region has the DNA TGTGCCATCAGTGCGGCCCCCGGGACAGGGGCCCACGAGCAGTACTTC.

V is TRBV7-9 and J is TRBJ1-4; D uncertain. CDR1 is SEHNR, CDR2 FQNEAQ, per germline (reference sequence). V was trimmed by 5 bases and J by 4 bases, leaving 14 bases between them. This CDR3 is built from 15 residues. This CDR3 reads CASSQTTVLNEKLFF. CDR3 in DNA: TGTGCCAGCAGCCAGACAACAGTTCTTAATGAAAAACTGTTTTTT.

The chain couples TRBV5-3 to TRBJ1-1; D might be TRBD1 (5 bases). TRBV5-3 falls under the ORF class, with uncertain function. The CDR3 loop spans 16 amino acids. Trimming shortened V by 4 bases and J by 1 base, and 17 bases separated the two germline ends. The DNA for the CDR3 is TGTGCCAGAAGCCTTGTTTTCTTGGGGGGGAACACTGAAGCTTTCTTT. This gives the protein CARSLVFLGGNTEAFF.

This chain links TRBV5-1 with TRBJ2-3; weak D call: TRBD1 (6 bases). Trimming removed 4 bases from V and 0 bases from J, with 21 bases in between. This CDR3 is built from 18 residues. Germline-derived CDR1 and CDR2 are SGHRS and YFSETQ. CDR3 region: CASSLLYDWGRSTDTQYF. The CDR3 DNA reads as TGCGCCAGCAGCCTCCTCTACGACTGGGGGCGGAGCACAGATACGCAGTATTTT. The full variable domain, with the rest looked up from reference TRBV5-1 and TRBJ2-3, is KAGVTQTPRYLIKTRGQQVTLSCSPISGHRSVSWYQQTPGQGLQFLFEYFSETQRNKGNFPGRFSGRQFSNSRSEMNVSTLELGDSALYLCASSLLYDWGRSTDTQYFGPGTRLTVL.

The chain links TRBV9 to TRBJ2-3; D remains ambiguous. CDR1 and CDR2 (germline): SGDLS, YYNGEE. V gave up 0 bases and J gave up 5 bases, with 7 bases separating them. This CDR3 has 13 amino acids. CDR3 nucleotides: TGTGCCAGCAGCGTAGCCACAAGAGATACGCAGTATTTT. Amino acids: CASSVATRDTQYF.

The V and J genes are TRBV4-1 and TRBJ1-3, with 7 bases identical to TRBD1. From germline, CDR1 is MGHRA and CDR2 YSYEKL. The CDR3 has 14 amino acids. After removal of 2 bases from V and 12 bases from J, the junction contained 10 bases not matched to a gene. The CDR3 DNA reads as TGCGCCAGCAGCCAAACCGCGACAGGGATTGACATATATTTT. As protein: CASSQTATGIDIYF.

This chain connects TRBV11-2 to TRBJ1-4; D uncertain. Germline V gene data show CDR1 as SGHAT and CDR2 as FQNNGV. The V gene lost 7 bases and the J gene lost 4 bases, with 16 bases spanning the gap. This CDR3 has 15 residues. CDR3 nucleotide sequence: TGTGCCAGCACCCCATACAGTACTAGTAATGAAAAACTGTTTTTT. Translation gives CASTPYSTSNEKLFF.

The CDR3 DNA reads as TGTGCCAGCAGTGCGACAGGGGGCGATGAAAAACTGTTTTTT. Translated: CASSATGGDEKLFF. This chain uses TRBV27 with TRBJ1-4; 10 nucleotides match TRBD1. The V segment lost 5 bases and the J segment 6 bases; nucleotides outside the gene matches: 3. Germline CDR1 and CDR2: MNHEY and SMNVEV (reference sequence). The CDR3 loop spans 14 amino acids.

This clone was seen a handful of times. This chain uses TRBV27 with TRBJ1-5; possible D gene TRBD1, 5 bases. Germline CDR1 reads MNHEY; CDR2 reads SMNVEV (reference sequence). V lost 0 bases, J lost 6 bases, and 12 bases lay in between. The CDR3 contains 15 residues. The CDR3 loop is CASSLSASGSQPQHF. In DNA form, the CDR3 reads TGTGCCAGCAGTTTATCGGCTTCAGGGTCTCAGCCCCAGCATTTT.